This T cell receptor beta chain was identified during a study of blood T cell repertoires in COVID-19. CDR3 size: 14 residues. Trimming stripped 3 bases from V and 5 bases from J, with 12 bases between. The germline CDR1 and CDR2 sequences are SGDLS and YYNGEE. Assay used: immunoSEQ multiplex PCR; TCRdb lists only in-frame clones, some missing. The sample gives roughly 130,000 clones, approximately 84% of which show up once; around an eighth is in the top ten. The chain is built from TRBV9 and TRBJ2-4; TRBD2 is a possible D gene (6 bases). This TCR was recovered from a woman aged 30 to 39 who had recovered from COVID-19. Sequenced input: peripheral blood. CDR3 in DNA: TGTGCCAGCAGCGGTGGAGGGCTGCAAAACATTCAGTACTTC. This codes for CASSGGGLQNIQYF.